These 24 T cell receptor beta chains were sequenced from one sample in a study of T cells in localized non-small cell lung cancer. Produced via immunoSEQ multiplex PCR; TCRdb's table is partial and in-frame only. Of tens of thousands of clones in the sample, 85% to 90% were seen once. The sample was peripheral blood, taken before any cancer treatment. Source of these receptors: a woman aged 35 to 69 with stage I lung adenocarcinoma.

The chain employs TRBV2 and TRBJ1-1; a weak D match, TRBD1 (5 bases). The CDR3 covers 14 residues. Germline CDR1 is SNHLY and CDR2 is FYNNEI. Trimming removed 9 bases at V and 1 base at J, with 15 bases between. The DNA of the CDR3 is TGTGCCAGTCGAGGACTCCAGGGGAACACTGAAGCTTTCTTT. It specifies CASRGLQGNTEAFF.

The V gene is TRBV9, the J gene TRBJ2-2; D is perhaps TRBD2 (5 bases). Germline CDR1 SGDLS, CDR2 YYNGEE. The CDR3 totals 15 residues. Trimming removed 4 bases at V and 7 bases at J, with 17 bases between. The CDR3: CASSLRGRGLGELFF. The CDR3 DNA reads as TGTGCCAGCAGCCTCCGAGGGCGAGGGCTCGGGGAGCTGTTTTTT. Based on the CDR3 plus reference TRBV9 and TRBJ2-2, the full variable domain is DSGVTQTPKHLITATGQRVTLRCSPRSGDLSVYWYQQSLDQGLQFLIQYYNGEERAKGNILERFSAQQFPDLHSELNLSSLELGDSALYFCASSLRGRGLGELFFGEGSRLTVL.

The V call is TRBV19, the J call TRBJ2-1; no firm D call. Germline loops: CDR1 LNHDA, CDR2 SQIVND (reference sequence). The CDR3 extends over 15 amino acids. V lost 4 bases and J lost 5, with 15 bases in between. CDR3 bases: TGTGCCAGTAGTAAAAGCCCACAGTTTAACAATGAGCAGTTCTTC. Translated, it gives CASSKSPQFNNEQFF.

This clone was found once. The CDR3, as DNA: TGTGCCAGCAGCTTCGGGACAGGGGTAAACTATGGCTACACCTTC. Residues: CASSFGTGVNYGYTF. This chain uses TRBV7-9 with TRBJ1-2; 10 bases are a match to TRBD1. Germline values: CDR1 SEHNR, CDR2 FQNEAQ (reference sequence). The CDR3 spans 15 residues. V was pared by 3 bases and J by 2 bases, with 3 bases of the junction left unmatched. Full variable domain (remainder filled in from reference TRBV7-9 and TRBJ1-2): DTGVSQNPRHKITKRGQNVTFRCDPISEHNRLYWYRQTLGQGPEFLTYFQNEAQLEKSRLLSDRFSAERPKGSFSTLEIQRTEQGDSAMYLCASSFGTGVNYGYTFGSGTRLTVV.

The genes are TRBV5-1 and TRBJ2-2; TRBD2 agrees at 7 bases. The CDR3 sequence is 15 residues long. Losses at the gene ends were 4 bases for V and 5 bases for J; bases not matched to a gene: 8. Germline V gene sequence: CDR1 SGHRS, CDR2 YFSETQ. The CDR3 nucleotides are TGCGCCAGCAGCCTCCTCGCGGGGGAAACCGGGGAGCTGTTTTTT. Translating gives CASSLLAGETGELFF.

The chain joins TRBV5-1 to TRBJ1-4, with TRBD1 matching 9 bases. With V trimmed by 4 bases and J by 8 bases, 9 bases remained unmatched. The CDR3 contains 15 residues. The germline gives CDR1 SGHRS, CDR2 YFSETQ. The CDR3 protein is CASSREGTGREKLFF. For the CDR3, the DNA is TGCGCCAGCAGCAGAGAAGGGACAGGGCGAGAAAAACTGTTTTTT.

V gene TRBV7-7 combines with J gene TRBJ2-5; 8 bases map to TRBD1. The germline CDR1 and CDR2 sequences are SSHAT and FNYEAQ (reference sequence). V trimming: 5 bases; J trimming: 4 bases; junction bases outside the gene matches: 9. This CDR3 region has 15 residues. This chain's CDR3 is CASSPGQGAGETQYF. Here the CDR3 DNA reads TGTGCCAGCAGCCCCGGACAGGGCGCGGGAGAGACCCAGTACTTC.

The J gene is TRBJ1-1, the V gene TRBV5-1, with TRBD1 matching over 8 bases. The V segment lost 0 bases and the J segment 8 bases; nucleotides outside the gene matches: 3. Germline V gene lookup returns CDR1 SGHRS and CDR2 YFSETQ. The length of the CDR3 is 13 residues. The CDR3 nucleotides are TGCGCCAGCAGCTTGGGAACAGGGGGGGAAGCTTTCTTT. This encodes CASSLGTGGEAFF.

The V call is TRBV5-1, the J call TRBJ1-6; D is perhaps TRBD1 (5 bases). The V end lost 0 bases, the J end lost 0 bases, and 13 bases lay between the germline ends. This CDR3 contains 18 residues. From germline, CDR1 is SGHRS and CDR2 YFSETQ. The DNA for the CDR3 is TGCGCCAGCAGCTTGGGTGACAGTCCCATCTCCTATAATTCACCCCTCCACTTT. Translating gives CASSLGDSPISYNSPLHF.

This sequence joins TRBV5-5 and TRBJ2-1, with 11 bases identical to TRBD2. CDR1 is SGHKS, CDR2 YYEKEE, per germline (reference sequence). Germline trimming cut 5 bases from V and 0 bases from J; bases unmatched to any gene: 4. The CDR3 loop spans 16 amino acids. CDR3 sequence reads: CASRLGLADSYNEQFF. For the CDR3, the DNA is TGTGCCAGCAGACTGGGACTAGCGGACTCCTACAATGAGCAGTTCTTC.

This clone was counted a few times. The gene calls are TRBV11-2 and TRBJ2-5; 8 nucleotides line up with TRBD1. Germline CDR1 SGHAT, CDR2 FQNNGV. This CDR3 comprises 16 residues. With V trimmed by 2 bases and J by 3 bases, 8 bases remained unmatched. CDR3 DNA: TGTGCCAGCAGCTTAAGGGCAGGGGGCGCAAAAGAGACCCAGTACTTC. Protein: CASSLRAGGAKETQYF.

The V gene is TRBV19, the J gene TRBJ2-7; 7 nucleotides match TRBD2. V lost 5 bases and J lost 2; bases outside the gene matches: 9. Germline assignment: CDR1 LNHDA and CDR2 SQIVND (reference sequence). This CDR3 comprises 15 residues. The CDR3 here is CASSLASGPTYEQYF. DNA for the CDR3: TGTGCCAGTAGTCTTGCTAGCGGTCCAACCTACGAGCAGTACTTC.

The rearrangement joins TRBV19 to TRBJ1-2; maybe TRBD1 (5 bases). This CDR3 is built from 13 residues. V gave up 6 bases and J gave up 4 bases, with 12 bases separating them. Germline V lookup: CDR1 LNHDA, CDR2 SQIVND (reference sequence). DNA of the CDR3: TGTGCCAGTAGCTTCCGGGGCAGCTATGGCTACACCTTC. Its protein product is CASSFRGSYGYTF.

This chain links TRBV25-1 with TRBJ1-2; possibly TRBD1 for D (5 bases). V was shortened by 5 bases and J by 4 bases, with 14 bases between the two germline ends. CDR3 length: 14 amino acids. CDR1 and CDR2 (germline): MGHDK, SYGVNS. The CDR3 protein is CASSPPGPLYGYTF. Written as DNA, the CDR3 is TGTGCCAGCAGTCCACCGGGACCGCTCTATGGCTACACCTTC.

This chain links TRBV7-2 with TRBJ1-1; D is uncertain. The V and J ends lost 1 base and 1 base respectively, with 13 bases between them. The CDR3 spans 16 residues. Germline CDR1 and CDR2: SGHTA and FQGNSA. The CDR3 DNA is TGTGCCAGCAGCTTAGTGTTAGGGCAGAGGAACACTGAAGCTTTCTTT. Amino acid sequence: CASSLVLGQRNTEAFF.

This clone was found once. The chain carries TRBV30 and TRBJ1-1, with TRBD1 as a possible D gene (5 bases). V lost 3 bases, J lost 5 bases, and 10 bases lay in between. From germline, CDR1 is GTSNPN and CDR2 SVGIG (reference sequence). The CDR3 is made up of 12 amino acids. This CDR3 reads CAWSGDRTEAFF. CDR3 nucleotides: TGTGCCTGGAGCGGCGACAGAACTGAAGCTTTCTTT.

The rearrangement uses TRBV28 and TRBJ2-5, with TRBD2 matching 7 bases. Looked up from germline, CDR1 is MDHEN and CDR2 is SYDVKM. J gave up 4 bases and V 4 bases, and 12 bases lay outside the gene matches. The CDR3 totals 16 residues. The CDR3 DNA reads as TGTGCCAGCAGTTACCCCAGGCCGGCGGGAGTAGAGACCCAGTACTTC. This gives the protein CASSYPRPAGVETQYF.

J is TRBJ1-4 and V is TRBV10-3; TRBD1 might be the D (6 bases). The CDR3 contains 14 residues. V was trimmed by 2 bases and J by 8 bases, leaving 12 bases between them. CDR1 and CDR2 (germline): ENHRY, SYGVKD. In DNA, the CDR3 is TGTGCCATCAGTGAGGGACAGCTCGAAGAAAAACTGTTTTTT. It encodes CAISEGQLEEKLFF.

The chain couples TRBV7-2 to TRBJ1-2; D uncertain. The germline V and J ends were trimmed by 5 bases and 4 bases, with 23 bases remaining between them. This CDR3 is built from 17 residues. Looked up from germline, CDR1 is SGHTA and CDR2 is FQGNSA. DNA for the CDR3: TGTGCCAGCAGCCAAGATTCCTCCCTCGCCTTACGCTATGGCTACACCTTC. Translating gives CASSQDSSLALRYGYTF.

V gene TRBV19 combines with J gene TRBJ1-5, with D tentatively TRBD1 (6 bases). Germline CDR1 is LNHDA and CDR2 is SQIVND (reference sequence). CDR3 length: 15 residues. With 3 bases removed from V and 0 bases from J, the gap between germline ends came to 9 bases. The CDR3 nucleotides are TGTGCCAGTAGTATCGGACAGTATAGCAATCAGCCCCAGCATTTT. Amino acids: CASSIGQYSNQPQHF.

The chain is built from TRBV6-6 and TRBJ1-1; D not resolved. CDR1 is MNHNY, CDR2 SVGAGI, per germline (reference sequence). Trimming removed 7 bases at V and 3 bases at J, with 12 bases between. The CDR3 is 13 residues long. In DNA, the CDR3 is TGTGCCAGCACCCAAAACGACTACACTGAAGCTTTCTTT. This sequence encodes CASTQNDYTEAFF.

This rearrangement joins TRBV18 to TRBJ1-5, with 8 bases identical to TRBD1. V was clipped by 6 bases and J by 6 bases; unmatched bases: 7. Per germline, CDR1 KGHSH and CDR2 LQKENI. This CDR3 contains 14 residues. CDR3 protein: CASSRPGGGQPQHF. CDR3 nucleotides: TGTGCCAGCTCTCGCCCAGGGGGCGGTCAGCCCCAGCATTTT.

V is TRBV5-1 and J is TRBJ2-1, with D perhaps TRBD2 (6 bases). Germline CDR1 and CDR2: SGHRS and YFSETQ. The ends were cut back, 3 bases at V and 6 bases at J, with 7 bases in the middle. This CDR3 has 12 residues. The CDR3 DNA follows: TGCGCCAGCAGCTGGACTACCAATGAGCAGTTCTTC. Translated, it gives CASSWTTNEQFF.

V usage is TRBV19 and J usage is TRBJ1-4; D call uncertain. CDR3 size: 13 residues. Germline CDR1 reads LNHDA; CDR2 reads SQIVND (reference sequence). V was clipped by 8 bases and J by 2 bases, with 9 bases between them. The CDR3 spells CASALTTNEKLFF. The CDR3 DNA reads TGTGCCAGTGCCCTGACTACTAATGAAAAACTGTTTTTT.